A single sample gave rise to the 8 T cell receptor beta chains below, sequenced in a study of T-cell reconstitution after alpha-beta-depleted transplantation in children (dated by TCRdb to 2016 to 2018). Library creation used PCR. Sequenced on an Illumina HiSeq 2500. TCR libraries were prepared with molecular barcoding, using unique molecular identifiers to normalize TCRbeta repertoire quantification. TCRdb reprocessing: public reads trimmed at Q25 with fastp, clones called with MiXCR, in-frame beta chains kept. Entries are consolidated by CDR3 protein sequence, retaining the most common genes and DNA. This sample is represented by about 500,000 distinct CDR3 sequences; around a third of them were singletons. The ten largest clones capture roughly 2.5% of the sample. Sequences were derived from PBMCs from the stem cell graft donor, sampled from the stem cell graft. The source of these receptors is a human donor who donated a stem cell graft to a child with aplastic anemia.

The CDR3 spells CASSLIGNTGELFF. The CDR3 coding sequence is TGTGCCAGCAGTTTGATCGGGAACACCGGGGAGCTGTTTTTT. The chain is built from TRBV12-3 or TRBV12-4 and TRBJ2-2; D is ambiguous. Deletions cut 3 bases from V and 1 base from J, with 6 bases between. CDR3 length: 14 amino acids.

Only one count was recorded for this clonotype. This rearrangement joins TRBV5-1 to TRBJ2-7; tentatively, D is TRBD2 (5 bases). Between the trimmed V and J ends, which lost 0 bases and 2 bases, there was a span of 12 bases. CDR3 size: 15 residues. Per germline, CDR1 SGHRS and CDR2 YFSETQ. The CDR3 here is CASSLVTRGPYEQYF. CDR3 DNA sequence: TGCGCCAGCAGCTTGGTCACTCGGGGTCCCTACGAGCAGTACTTC.

The table lists this clonotype with a few counts. The rearrangement links TRBV5-1 to TRBJ1-1, with D possibly TRBD1 on 6 matching bases. The germline V gene has CDR1 SGHRS and CDR2 YFSETQ. Trimming removed 2 bases at V and 3 bases at J, with 11 bases between. This CDR3 contains 14 residues. As DNA, the CDR3 is TGCGCCAGCAGCTTACAGGGCGTGGACACTGAAGCTTTCTTT. Encoded protein: CASSLQGVDTEAFF.

The chain employs TRBV10-3 and TRBJ2-5, with TRBD2 as a possible D gene (6 bases). Germline-derived CDR1 and CDR2 are ENHRY and SYGVKD. The CDR3 totals 15 residues. V dropped 6 bases and J dropped 3 bases, with 17 bases sitting between them. CDR3 protein: CAIRSGGNGEETQYF. CDR3 nucleotide sequence: TGTGCCATCAGGAGTGGGGGGAATGGGGAAGAGACCCAGTACTTC.

The chain combines TRBV27 with TRBJ2-7; 7 nucleotides match TRBD2. The CDR3 runs 13 residues. The junction had 3 bases not matched to a gene; V was cut back by 5 bases and J by 2 bases. Germline V CDR1 and CDR2: MNHEY, SMNVEV (reference sequence). The CDR3 sequence is CASSPSGPYEQYF. CDR3 DNA sequence: TGTGCCAGCAGTCCTAGCGGCCCCTACGAGCAGTACTTC.

This clonotype was seen repeatedly, ten times or more. J is TRBJ1-2 and V is TRBV29-1; D is ambiguous. This CDR3 region has 11 residues. Germline V gene data show CDR1 as SQVTM and CDR2 as ANQGSEA. Trimming took 7 bases from V and 4 from J, leaving 10 bases between them. The CDR3 DNA sequence: TGCAGCGGGCAAGACGGCTATGGCTACACCTTC. Protein sequence: CSGQDGYGYTF.

This clonotype has only a few counts. The genes are TRBV18 and TRBJ1-1; TRBD1 matches at 7 bases. Germline V gene data show CDR1 as KGHSH and CDR2 as LQKENI. CDR3 length: 15 amino acids. V was clipped by 2 bases and J by 1 base; unmatched bases: 4. The CDR3 DNA follows: TGTGCCAGCTCACCAGGGACAGAGAAGAACACTGAAGCTTTCTTT. It codes for CASSPGTEKNTEAFF.

This clonotype was seen a handful of times. This rearrangement joins TRBV15 to TRBJ1-1; D not certain. Between the trimmed V and J ends, which lost 0 bases and 4 bases, there was a span of 15 bases. Germline CDR1 reads LNHNV; CDR2 reads YYDKDF (reference sequence). There are 16 residues in the CDR3. The CDR3 DNA is TGTGCCACCAGCAGAGATAGATCTGCCCCAGTCACTGAAGCTTTCTTT. Amino acid sequence: CATSRDRSAPVTEAFF.